Included here is one T cell receptor (beta chain) sequence, with context. This sample is part of a study of brain T cells in children with intractable seizures. Time point defined: blood from clinic visit 5 months post-surgery; TSC patient then seizure free. CDR1 is SQVTM and CDR2 is ANQGSEA in the germline V gene. This CDR3 comprises 13 residues. V shed 0 bases, J shed 8 bases, and the junction held 6 bases outside the gene matches. This table comes from immunoSEQ multiplex PCR, and its TCRdb copy is limited to in-frame clones, with some not included. In the table there are about 340,000 clones, nearly 95% of which are singletons.

The rearrangement links TRBV29-1 to TRBJ1-1, with 7 bases matching TRBD1. The receptor's source is a boy in the first two years of life with tuberous sclerosis and intractable seizures. The sequenced sample was peripheral blood, obtained more than 4 months after surgery. DNA of the CDR3: TGCAGCGTTGAAGATAATGAGACAGGGGAAGCTTTCTTT. This sequence encodes CSVEDNETGEAFF. Looking up the rest from reference TRBV29-1 and TRBJ1-1 gives the full variable domain: SAVISQKPSRDICQRGTSLTIQCQVDSQVTMMFWYRQQPGQSLTLIATANQGSEATYESGFVIDKFPISRPNLTFSTLTVSNMSPEDSSIYLCSVEDNETGEAFFGQGTRLTVV.